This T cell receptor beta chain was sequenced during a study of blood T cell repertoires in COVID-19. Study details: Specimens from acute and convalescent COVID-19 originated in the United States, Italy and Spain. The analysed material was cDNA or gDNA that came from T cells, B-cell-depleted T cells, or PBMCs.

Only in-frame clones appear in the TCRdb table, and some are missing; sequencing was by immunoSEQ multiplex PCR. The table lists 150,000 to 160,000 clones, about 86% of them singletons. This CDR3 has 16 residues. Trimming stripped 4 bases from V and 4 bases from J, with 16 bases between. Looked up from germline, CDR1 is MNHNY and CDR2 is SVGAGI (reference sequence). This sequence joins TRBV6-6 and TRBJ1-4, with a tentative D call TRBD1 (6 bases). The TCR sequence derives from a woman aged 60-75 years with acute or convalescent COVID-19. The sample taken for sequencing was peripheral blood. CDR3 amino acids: CASSSHTSGVNEKLFF. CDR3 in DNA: TGTGCCAGCAGTTCCCACACATCAGGGGTTAATGAAAAACTGTTTTTT.